This T cell receptor (beta chain) is from a study of T-cell memory formation after mild COVID-19. This clonotype turned up a few times. What it binds is unknown. The CDR3 has 14 amino acids. V was trimmed by 4 bases and J by 2 bases, leaving 11 bases between them. Germline CDR1 reads SGDLS; CDR2 reads YYNGEE. 5'RACE with constant-segment primers built TCRalpha and TCRbeta cDNA libraries with UMIs. Using its own MiXCR run on the 5' RACE reads, TCRdb lists one record per CDR3 protein. Of 210,000 or so distinct CDR3 sequences listed, approximately 30% are singletons. Study results and limitations: The CD4+ clones that contracted clustered mainly within CM and EM, and the CD8+ clones concentrated in EMRA. Pre-infection memory harbored some responding clones, suggesting cross-reactive memory joined.

The source is an adult woman who had mild COVID-19 (a few samples of this study predate the infection). Cell type and time point are not known. The specimen sequenced was PBMCs or a T cell subset sorted from them (not recorded which). The chain is built from TRBV9 and TRBJ2-3, with D unresolved. The CDR3 DNA sequence: TGTGCCAGCAGCTCCATCGGCTCCACAGATACGCAGTATTTT. It translates to CASSSIGSTDTQYF. Combining the CDR3 with reference TRBV9 and TRBJ2-3 gives the whole variable domain DSGVTQTPKHLITATGQRVTLRCSPRSGDLSVYWYQQSLDQGLQFLIQYYNGEERAKGNILERFSAQQFPDLHSELNLSSLELGDSALYFCASSSIGSTDTQYFGPGTRLTVL.